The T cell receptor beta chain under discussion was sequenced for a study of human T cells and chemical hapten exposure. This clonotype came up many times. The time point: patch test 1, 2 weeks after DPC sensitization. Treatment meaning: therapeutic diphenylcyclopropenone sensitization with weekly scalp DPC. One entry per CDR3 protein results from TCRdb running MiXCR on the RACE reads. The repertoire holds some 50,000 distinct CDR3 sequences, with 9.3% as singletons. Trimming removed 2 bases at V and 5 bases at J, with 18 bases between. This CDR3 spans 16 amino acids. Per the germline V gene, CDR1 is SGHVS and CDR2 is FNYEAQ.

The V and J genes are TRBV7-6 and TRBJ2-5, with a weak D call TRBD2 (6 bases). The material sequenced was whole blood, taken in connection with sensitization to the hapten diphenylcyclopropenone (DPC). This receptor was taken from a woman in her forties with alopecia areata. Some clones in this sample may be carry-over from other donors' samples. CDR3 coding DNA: TGTGCCAGCAGCTTACTGGGACTGGAAGGGATTGAGACCCAGTACTTC. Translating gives CASSLLGLEGIETQYF.